One sample yielded the 23 T cell receptor beta chains listed below, sequenced in a study of T cell repertoires in cytomegalovirus infection. TCRdb reprocessed the reads via MiXCR and lists one record per CDR3 protein. The repertoire holds fewer than 700,000 distinct CDR3 sequences, with 24% as singletons. The sample consisted of CD8+ T cells from PBMCs. These receptors were taken from a human donor in good health (CMV status not recorded). Some clones in this sample may be carry-over from other donors' samples.

This clonotype was seen at least ten times. The rearrangement joins TRBV4-3 to TRBJ1-4; D gene unclear. Per germline, CDR1 LGHNA and CDR2 YSLEER. Trimming removed 1 base from V and 0 bases from J, with 3 bases in between. CDR3 length equals 14 residues. CDR3 loop: CASSQVPTNEKLFF. In DNA form, the CDR3 reads TGCGCCAGCAGCCAAGTGCCAACTAATGAAAAACTGTTTTTT.

The gene calls are TRBV28 and TRBJ1-2; 8 positions agree with TRBD1. This CDR3 is 18 amino acids long. Losses at the gene ends were 6 bases for V and 0 bases for J; bases not matched to a gene: 15. Germline lookup yields CDR1 MDHEN and CDR2 SYDVKM. The CDR3 sequence is CASSLTWDRRTANYGYTF. In DNA form, the CDR3 reads TGTGCCAGCAGCCTTACCTGGGACAGGCGCACTGCTAACTATGGCTACACCTTC.

This clonotype was counted at least ten times. CDR3 sequence: CASSLFSTDQETQYF. DNA for the CDR3: TGTGCCAGCAGCTTATTCTCGACAGACCAAGAGACCCAGTACTTC. V and J are TRBV7-6 and TRBJ2-5; a weak D match, TRBD1 (5 bases). This CDR3 has 15 amino acids. Germline V CDR1 and CDR2: SGHVS, FNYEAQ. Deletions cut 2 bases from V and 0 bases from J, with 10 bases between.

As to this clonotype: A much larger clonotype is one base distant, so this may be a read error. The V call is TRBV7-4, the J call TRBJ1-2, with TRBD1 identical over 10 bases. CDR1 SGHVT and CDR2 SQSDAQ come from the germline V gene. The junction had 10 bases not matched to a gene; V was cut back by 5 bases and J by 4 bases. The CDR3 covers 16 residues. The DNA of the CDR3 is TGTGCCAGCAGCACTTTGGGACAGGGGCTTGGCTATGGCTACACCTTC. It is translated as CASSTLGQGLGYGYTF.

This clonotype was picked up a small number of times. V gene TRBV19 combines with J gene TRBJ2-1; D might be TRBD2 (7 bases). This CDR3 comprises 14 residues. Per germline, CDR1 LNHDA and CDR2 SQIVND (reference sequence). V dropped 3 bases and J dropped 9 bases, with 15 bases sitting between them. For the CDR3, the DNA is TGTGCCAGTAGTATGATCGGGGGGCTCCTTGAGCAGTTCTTC. This sequence encodes CASSMIGGLLEQFF.

V and J are TRBV28 and TRBJ2-3; D gene uncertain. V lost 1 base, J lost 4 bases, and 6 bases lay in between. CDR1 and CDR2 (germline): MDHEN, SYDVKM. The CDR3 has 13 amino acids. This CDR3 reads CASSLSSSDTQYF. Written as DNA, the CDR3 is TGTGCCAGCAGTTTATCGTCGTCAGATACGCAGTATTTT. Combining the CDR3 with reference TRBV28 and TRBJ2-3 gives the whole variable domain DVKVTQSSRYLVKRTGEKVFLECVQDMDHENMFWYRQDPGLGLRLIYFSYDVKMKEKGDIPEGYSVSREKKERFSLILESASTNQTSMYLCASSLSSSDTQYFGPGTRLTVL.

V usage is TRBV20-1 and J usage is TRBJ2-3, with 8 nucleotides matching TRBD2. Germline V gene data show CDR1 as DFQATT and CDR2 as SNEGSKA (reference sequence). This CDR3 comprises 18 residues. V was pared by 2 bases and J by 6 bases, with 19 bases of the junction left unmatched. CDR3 bases: TGCAGTGCTAGAATGGGGCCCTTAGCGGGGCGAACTATCGATACGCAGTATTTT. Its protein is CSARMGPLAGRTIDTQYF.

This clonotype was seen at least ten times. V is TRBV10-3 and J is TRBJ1-2; D might be TRBD1 (5 bases). Germline V CDR1 and CDR2: ENHRY, SYGVKD. V gave up 4 bases and J gave up 4 bases, with 19 bases separating them. The CDR3 consists of 16 residues. The CDR3 region has the DNA TGTGCCATCAGTGGCCCTGACAGAGATGGGCCCTATGGCTACACCTTC. It translates to CAISGPDRDGPYGYTF.

This clonotype was recorded once. This may arise from a read error, as a much more abundant clone is one base away. The chain is built from TRBV7-6 and TRBJ2-5; D is possibly TRBD2 (5 bases). The CDR3 consists of 12 residues. Looked up from germline, CDR1 is SGHVS and CDR2 is FNYEAQ. The CDR3 DNA follows: TGTGCCAACAGCTTGACTACCGGGGCCCAGTACTTC. Translation: CANSLTTGAQYF.

The chain employs TRBV28 and TRBJ2-7; D ambiguous. In germline, CDR1 is MDHEN, CDR2 SYDVKM. V gave up 11 bases and J gave up 7 bases, with 9 bases separating them. This CDR3 has 9 amino acids. CDR3 sequence (DNA): TGTGCCCCGTGGGAAGAGCAGTACGTC. This sequence encodes CAPWEEQYV.

A few counts support this clonotype. The chain is built from TRBV27 and TRBJ2-5; 9 bases map to TRBD1. Germline V gene data show CDR1 as MNHEY and CDR2 as SMNVEV (reference sequence). The V gene end was trimmed by 1 base and the J gene end by 4 bases; junction bases not matched to a gene: 1. CDR3 length: 14 residues. The chain's CDR3 is CASSLWGQGETQYF. The CDR3 DNA sequence: TGTGCCAGCAGTTTATGGGGACAGGGAGAGACCCAGTACTTC.

As for this clonotype: A clone one base away is much larger, so this may be a read error. The rearrangement links TRBV7-2 to TRBJ2-1; D is unclear. V was pared by 6 bases and J by 10 bases, with 10 bases between. CDR3 length: 11 amino acids. Germline values: CDR1 SGHTA, CDR2 FQGNSA. The CDR3 coding sequence is TGTGCCAGCAGGCGGCCCTGGGAGCAGTTCTTC. It encodes CASRRPWEQFF.

This clonotype was counted only a few times. The J gene is TRBJ1-6, the V gene TRBV28; 7 bases match TRBD1. This CDR3 spans 13 amino acids. Germline CDR1 is MDHEN and CDR2 is SYDVKM. The V segment lost 3 bases and the J segment 14 bases; nucleotides outside the gene matches: 7. The CDR3 bases are TGTGCCAGCAGTTTGCTTAGGACAGGCTCCCTCCACTTT. It codes for CASSLLRTGSLHF.

The chain couples TRBV7-2 to TRBJ2-1, with 9 nucleotides matching TRBD1. This CDR3 is 15 amino acids long. V dropped 5 bases and J dropped 5; count of bases not matched to a gene: 7. Looked up from germline, CDR1 is SGHTA and CDR2 is FQGNSA. CDR3 sequence: CTSSGVGTGNNEQFF. The CDR3 region has the DNA TGTACCAGCAGCGGGGTCGGGACAGGGAACAATGAGCAGTTCTTC. Complete variable domain (other parts from reference TRBV7-2 and TRBJ2-1): GAGVSQSPSNKVTEKGKDVELRCDPISGHTALYWYRQSLGQGLEFLIYFQGNSAPDKSGLPSDRFSAERTGGSVSTLTIQRTQQEDSAVYLCTSSGVGTGNNEQFFGPGTRLTVL.

The J gene is TRBJ2-1, the V gene TRBV5-1; D is perhaps TRBD1 (5 bases). The CDR3 is made up of 15 amino acids. Germline CDR1 SGHRS, CDR2 YFSETQ. V shed 4 bases and J shed 0 bases, with 11 bases lying between them. The CDR3 loop reads CASSEGESSYNEQFF. CDR3 sequence (DNA): TGCGCCAGCAGCGAAGGGGAAAGCTCCTACAATGAGCAGTTCTTC.

The sample holds many counts of this clonotype. The V call is TRBV4-3, the J call TRBJ2-3, with D possibly being TRBD1 or TRBD2 (5 bases each). V dropped 4 bases and J dropped 8 bases, with 16 bases sitting between them. The CDR3 spans 14 residues. From germline, CDR1 is LGHNA and CDR2 YSLEER. The CDR3 coding sequence is TGCGCCAGCAGCCCAAAGAGGGCTGGGGGTACGCAGTATTTT. This sequence encodes CASSPKRAGGTQYF.

This clonotype was detected only once. The chain is built from TRBV27 and TRBJ2-7, with TRBD1 as a possible D gene (5 bases). The germline V and J ends were trimmed by 6 bases and 3 bases, with 9 bases remaining between them. The length of the CDR3 is 12 residues. Germline V gives CDR1 MNHEY, CDR2 SMNVEV (reference sequence). The CDR3: CASRKGYYEQYF. The CDR3 DNA sequence: TGTGCCAGCAGAAAGGGGTACTACGAGCAGTACTTC.

The CDR3 DNA is TGCAGCGTTCCGGGACAGGGGGACATAAGGCAGTACTTC. It specifies CSVPGQGDIRQYF. The chain combines TRBV29-1 with TRBJ2-7; 11 bases match TRBD1. The trim removed 5 bases at V and 9 bases at J, leaving 9 bases unmatched. CDR1 SQVTM and CDR2 ANQGSEA come from the germline V gene. This CDR3 is built from 13 residues.

This clonotype was seen only a few times. The chain employs TRBV18 and TRBJ2-1; TRBD1 agrees at 7 bases. This CDR3 spans 14 amino acids. Trimming removed 3 bases from V and 7 bases from J; junction bases left unmatched: 6. Germline V gene data show CDR1 as KGHSH and CDR2 as LQKENI. CDR3 sequence reads: CASSPWDRINEQFF. The CDR3 DNA is TGTGCCAGCTCACCTTGGGACAGAATAAATGAGCAGTTCTTC.

In the case of this clonotype: At one end, the junction sequence differs from germline, possibly due to a read error. The V and J genes are TRBV7-9 and TRBJ1-1; no firm D call. This CDR3 region has 12 residues. Germline assignment: CDR1 SEHNR and CDR2 FQNEAQ (reference sequence). CDR3 amino acids: CASSAAQWEFVF. DNA of the CDR3: TGTGCCAGCAGCGCCGCTCAGTGGGAGTTTGTCTTT.

Concerning this clonotype: Mismatch with germline at one junction end may stem from a read error. The rearrangement uses TRBV4-3 and TRBJ2-1; D is perhaps TRBD2 (6 bases). CDR1 is LGHNA and CDR2 is YSLEER in the germline V gene. The CDR3 loop spans 16 amino acids. This chain's CDR3 is CASSQDEGGAYNKQFF. CDR3 DNA sequence: TGCGCCAGCAGCCAAGATGAAGGCGGGGCCTACAATAAGCAGTTCTTC.

This clonotype has a handful of counts. The chain uses TRBV19 and TRBJ1-6; tentative D call: TRBD1 (6 bases). V dropped 5 bases and J dropped 16 bases, with 15 bases sitting between them. CDR1 is LNHDA, CDR2 SQIVND, per germline (reference sequence). The CDR3 loop spans 12 amino acids. This CDR3 reads CASSGSGHPLHF. The CDR3 DNA sequence: TGTGCCAGTAGTGGTTCGGGACACCCACTCCACTTT.

This clonotype was recorded many times. The chain combines TRBV7-6 with TRBJ1-3, with 7 bases that match TRBD1. The CDR3 is made up of 17 amino acids. V shed 1 base and J 2 bases; nucleotides not matched to a gene: 8. Germline assignment: CDR1 SGHVS and CDR2 FNYEAQ. CDR3: CASSLGEEGQTGNTIYF. In DNA form, the CDR3 reads TGTGCCAGCAGCTTAGGGGAGGAGGGACAGACTGGAAACACCATATATTTT.